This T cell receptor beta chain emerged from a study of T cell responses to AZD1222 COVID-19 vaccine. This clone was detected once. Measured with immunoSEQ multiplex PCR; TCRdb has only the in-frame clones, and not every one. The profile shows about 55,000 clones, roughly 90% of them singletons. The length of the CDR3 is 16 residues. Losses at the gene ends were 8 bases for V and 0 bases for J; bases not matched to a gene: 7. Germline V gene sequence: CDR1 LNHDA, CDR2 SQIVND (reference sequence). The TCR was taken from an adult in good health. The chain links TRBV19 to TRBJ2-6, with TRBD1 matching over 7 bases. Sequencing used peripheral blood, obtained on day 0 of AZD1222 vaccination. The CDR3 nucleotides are TGTGCCAGTCAAAGACAGGGTCACTCTGGGGCCAACGTCCTGACTTTC. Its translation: CASQRQGHSGANVLTF.